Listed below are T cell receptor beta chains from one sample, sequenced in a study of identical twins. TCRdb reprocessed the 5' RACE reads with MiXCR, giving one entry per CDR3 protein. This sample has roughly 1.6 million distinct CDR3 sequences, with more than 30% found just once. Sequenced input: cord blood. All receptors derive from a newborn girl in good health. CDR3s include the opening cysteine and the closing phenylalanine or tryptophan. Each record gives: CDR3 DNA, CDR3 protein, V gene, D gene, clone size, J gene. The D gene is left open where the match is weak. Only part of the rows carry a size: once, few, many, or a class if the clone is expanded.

DNA: TGTGCCAGCAGCCAAGCTTGGCGAAACCAAGAGACCCAGTACTTC
CDR3: CASSQAWRNQETQYF
V: TRBV3-1
D: NA
size: few
J: TRBJ2-5

DNA: TGCAGTGCTCCCCGGGACAGCTCCTACAATGAGCAGTACTTC
CDR3: CSAPRDSSYNEQYF
V: TRBV20-1
D: TRBD1
size: once
J: TRBJ2-7

DNA: TGCGCCAGCAGCTTGATTCGCGGAGATACGCAGTATTTT
CDR3: CASSLIRGDTQYF
V: TRBV5-1
D: NA
size: few
J: TRBJ2-3

DNA: TGTGCCAGCACCACTTCAACCGGGTCTAGCGGGAGATATTCCTACGAGCAGTACTTC
CDR3: CASTTSTGSSGRYSYEQYF
V: TRBV28
D: TRBD2
size: NA
J: TRBJ2-7

DNA: TGCAGTGCTAGGCCCCCCGCCCTGTATACGCAGTATTTT
CDR3: CSARPPALYTQYF
V: TRBV20-1
D: NA
size: NA
J: TRBJ2-3

DNA: TGTGCCAGCAAGACTAGCGGAACCCCCTACGAGCAGTACTTC
CDR3: CASKTSGTPYEQYF
V: TRBV6-2/TRBV6-3
D: TRBD2
size: few
J: TRBJ2-7

DNA: TGCGCCAGCAGCGTGCAGGGGCTTAGCAATCGGCCCCAGCATTTT
CDR3: CASSVQGLSNRPQHF
V: TRBV5-1
D: NA
size: NA
J: TRBJ1-5

DNA: TGCGCCAGCAGACGGGGACTAGCGGGAGCAGAGACCCAGTACTTC
CDR3: CASRRGLAGAETQYF
V: TRBV5-1
D: TRBD2
size: many
J: TRBJ2-5

DNA: TGCAGCGTTGGCCGCTACAATGAGCAGTACTTC
CDR3: CSVGRYNEQYF
V: TRBV29-1
D: NA
size: few
J: TRBJ2-7

DNA: TGTGCCAGCACCCGGGGGGCTAGTCGCAATGAGCAGTACTTC
CDR3: CASTRGASRNEQYF
V: TRBV6-5
D: NA
size: NA
J: TRBJ2-7

DNA: TGTGCCATCGGTGGTATCGGGGGGTTGGCACCCCTCCACTTT
CDR3: CAIGGIGGLAPLHF
V: TRBV10-3
D: NA
size: few
J: TRBJ1-6

DNA: TGTGCCAGCAGGGAGGAAGAGACCCAGTTCTTC
CDR3: CASREEETQFF
V: TRBV2
D: NA
size: NA
J: TRBJ2-1

DNA: TGCGCCAGCAGCCAGAGCCTAATCGGGGCCTTGTATGGCTACACCTTC
CDR3: CASSQSLIGALYGYTF
V: TRBV4-1
D: NA
size: NA
J: TRBJ1-2

DNA: TGCAGTGGTGGGGACACTAATCAGCCCCAGCATTTT
CDR3: CSGGDTNQPQHF
V: TRBV29-1
D: NA
size: many
J: TRBJ1-5

DNA: TGTGCCAGCAGCAAACCGGGACAGGGGGCAGGAGGCTACACCTTC
CDR3: CASSKPGQGAGGYTF
V: TRBV5-4
D: TRBD1
size: few
J: TRBJ1-2

DNA: TGTGCCAGCAGTGGAGACAGGGGAGCCTACGAGCGGTTCTTC
CDR3: CASSGDRGAYERFF
V: TRBV6-1
D: TRBD1
size: NA
J: TRBJ2-7

DNA: TGTGCCAGCCGAAAGGGGCCGCTAAGCTATGGCTACACCTTC
CDR3: CASRKGPLSYGYTF
V: TRBV2
D: NA
size: few
J: TRBJ1-2

DNA: TGCGCCAGCAGCCAAGTACAGGCAAATCCTGCTTACGAGCAGTACTTC
CDR3: CASSQVQANPAYEQYF
V: TRBV4-1
D: NA
size: few
J: TRBJ2-7

DNA: TGTGCCAGCAGTTCAAACGGACGGATTGCCGAGCAGTACTTC
CDR3: CASSSNGRIAEQYF
V: TRBV12-3/TRBV12-4
D: NA
size: many
J: TRBJ2-7

DNA: TGTGCCAGCAGTCTGGGGGGTGGTTATGAAAAACTGTTTTTT
CDR3: CASSLGGGYEKLFF
V: TRBV25-1
D: NA
size: NA
J: TRBJ1-4

DNA: TGTGCCAGCAGCTTATCAGGACTAGCGGGAGTTCCAGATACGCAGTATTTT
CDR3: CASSLSGLAGVPDTQYF
V: TRBV12-3/TRBV12-4
D: TRBD2
size: NA
J: TRBJ2-3

DNA: TGTGCCAGCAGCTCCTCCGGGACTAGCTCGTTGGATACGCAGTATTTT
CDR3: CASSSSGTSSLDTQYF
V: TRBV11-2
D: TRBD2
size: NA
J: TRBJ2-3

DNA: TGTGCCAGCAGCCCCCAGGTCTTATTAGCCAAAAACATTCAGTACTTC
CDR3: CASSPQVLLAKNIQYF
V: TRBV7-9
D: NA
size: NA
J: TRBJ2-4

DNA: TGTGCCAGCAGTTTACAACGGGAGACCCAGTACTTC
CDR3: CASSLQRETQYF
V: TRBV12-3/TRBV12-4
D: NA
size: few
J: TRBJ2-5

DNA: TGTGCCAGCAGCCAAGATCAACAGGCCTACAATGAGCAGTACTTC
CDR3: CASSQDQQAYNEQYF
V: TRBV3-1
D: NA
size: NA
J: TRBJ2-7

DNA: TGCAGTGCTAGAAGATTAGGCTCTGGGGCCAACGTCCTGACTTTC
CDR3: CSARRLGSGANVLTF
V: TRBV20-1
D: NA
size: NA
J: TRBJ2-6

DNA: TGTGCCACCAGTTCTCCAGGGTACAATGAGCAGTTCTTC
CDR3: CATSSPGYNEQFF
V: TRBV24-1
D: NA
size: NA
J: TRBJ2-1

DNA: TGCAGTGCCCGTCAAGTTTATAGCGGAATCTCCTACGAGCAGTACTTC
CDR3: CSARQVYSGISYEQYF
V: TRBV20-1
D: NA
size: few
J: TRBJ2-7

DNA: TGTGCCAGCTTCAGGGGGCGAAGATTAGAGACCCAGTACTTC
CDR3: CASFRGRRLETQYF
V: TRBV12-3/TRBV12-4
D: TRBD1
size: NA
J: TRBJ2-5

DNA: TGTGCCAGCTCACGGGACCGGATCGGAGGGACCCAGTACTTC
CDR3: CASSRDRIGGTQYF
V: TRBV18
D: NA
size: NA
J: TRBJ2-5

DNA: TGTGCCAGCAGATCGGGACATATAATAGCCAAAAACATTCAGTACTTC
CDR3: CASRSGHIIAKNIQYF
V: TRBV11-2
D: NA
size: few
J: TRBJ2-4

DNA: TGCAGTGCTAGAGAGGGGGCTGGAGATACGCAGTATTTT
CDR3: CSAREGAGDTQYF
V: TRBV20-1
D: NA
size: NA
J: TRBJ2-3

DNA: TGCGCCAGCAGTCGGACAGGGGCCCCAGGGACCCAGTACTTC
CDR3: CASSRTGAPGTQYF
V: TRBV10-2
D: TRBD1
size: NA
J: TRBJ2-5

DNA: TGTGCCAGCAGCCGATCAGGGGGTTTCGACGAGCAGTACTTC
CDR3: CASSRSGGFDEQYF
V: TRBV3-1
D: TRBD1
size: many
J: TRBJ2-7

DNA: TGTGCCAGCAGGGGTCGACTAGCCGCCGACTACGAGCAGTACTTC
CDR3: CASRGRLAADYEQYF
V: TRBV2
D: TRBD2
size: once
J: TRBJ2-7

DNA: TGTGCCAGCAGTTCCTACCCGACCGTGAACAATGAGCAGTTCTTC
CDR3: CASSSYPTVNNEQFF
V: TRBV12-3/TRBV12-4
D: NA
size: NA
J: TRBJ2-1

DNA: TGTGCCAGCAGTTTACCCCTAGGGGGGAGGGCCTATGAGCAGTTCTTC
CDR3: CASSLPLGGRAYEQFF
V: TRBV12-3/TRBV12-4
D: NA
size: few
J: TRBJ2-1

DNA: TGCAGTGTAATTGATGGGACCAATCAGCCCCAGCATTTT
CDR3: CSVIDGTNQPQHF
V: TRBV20-1
D: NA
size: few
J: TRBJ1-5

DNA: TGTGCCTGGAGTGTGCAGCGTAACACTGAAGCTTTCTTT
CDR3: CAWSVQRNTEAFF
V: TRBV30
D: NA
size: NA
J: TRBJ1-1

DNA: TGCAGCGTAGCCGGGACAGGGAGTATTGAAGCTTTCTTT
CDR3: CSVAGTGSIEAFF
V: TRBV29-1
D: TRBD1
size: NA
J: TRBJ1-1

DNA: TGTGCCAGCAGGCCCGCTGCGACGGGACAGCCAGGACTCAATGAGCAGTTCTTC
CDR3: CASRPAATGQPGLNEQFF
V: TRBV9
D: TRBD1
size: few
J: TRBJ2-1

DNA: TGCAGTGAGGTAGCGGGCACCTACAATGAGCAGTTCTTC
CDR3: CSEVAGTYNEQFF
V: TRBV20-1
D: TRBD2
size: few
J: TRBJ2-1

DNA: TGCGCCAGCAGCGCGGGACTAGCGGGAGCCTACTCCTACGAGCAGTACTTC
CDR3: CASSAGLAGAYSYEQYF
V: TRBV5-1
D: TRBD2
size: few
J: TRBJ2-7

DNA: TGTGCCAGCAGCTTTTTTTTGGGTGACTATGGCTACACCTTC
CDR3: CASSFFLGDYGYTF
V: TRBV7-9
D: NA
size: NA
J: TRBJ1-2

DNA: TGTGCCTGGAGACTAGCCCCGTACGAGCAGTACTTC
CDR3: CAWRLAPYEQYF
V: TRBV30
D: NA
size: NA
J: TRBJ2-7

DNA: TGCAGTGCTAGAGAGCCAAACAACTACGAGCAGTACTTC
CDR3: CSAREPNNYEQYF
V: TRBV20-1
D: NA
size: NA
J: TRBJ2-7

DNA: TGCAGTGCTAGATCGTATAGGACGGATTCCACGGATGAGCAGTTCTTC
CDR3: CSARSYRTDSTDEQFF
V: TRBV20-1
D: NA
size: few
J: TRBJ2-1

DNA: TGTGCCAGCAGTCCTTACAGGGTTGCCGATACGCAATATTTT
CDR3: CASSPYRVADTQYF
V: TRBV12-3/TRBV12-4
D: NA
size: NA
J: TRBJ2-3

DNA: TGTGCCACCAGCAGAGGGCTAGGAAGGAACACAGATACGCAGTATTTT
CDR3: CATSRGLGRNTDTQYF
V: TRBV15
D: NA
size: NA
J: TRBJ2-3

DNA: TGTGCCAGCAAAGCAGGGTGGGGGTATAGCAATCAGCCCCAGCATTTT
CDR3: CASKAGWGYSNQPQHF
V: TRBV28
D: NA
size: few
J: TRBJ1-5

DNA: TGTGCCAGCAGCTTAGCTAGCGGGGTATTCTACGAGCAGTACTTC
CDR3: CASSLASGVFYEQYF
V: TRBV7-9
D: TRBD2
size: NA
J: TRBJ2-7

DNA: TGCGCCAGCAGCCAAGAGGCATATCAGCCCCAGCATTTT
CDR3: CASSQEAYQPQHF
V: TRBV4-1
D: NA
size: few
J: TRBJ1-5